The 5 T cell receptor beta chains below were found in one sample sequenced in a study of Graves' ophthalmopathy and Graves' hyperthyroidism. Investigators amplified TCR beta CDR3 regions from RNA transcripts. Amplification began with first-round RT-PCR using HTBI primers, then second-round multiplex PCR was performed. MiXCR, run by TCRdb on the multiplex PCR reads, gives a single entry per CDR3 protein. Among around 1,200,000 distinct CDR3 sequences listed, about 38% were seen once. The sequenced sample consisted of peripheral blood or thyroid tissue (not recorded which). These receptor sequences come from an adult man with Graves' hyperthyroidism.

This rearrangement joins TRBV25-1 to TRBJ1-4; D is undetermined. Germline CDR1 is MGHDK and CDR2 is SYGVNS. The V and J ends lost 5 bases and 3 bases respectively, with 22 bases between them. CDR3 length equals 18 residues. DNA for the CDR3: TGTGCCAGCAGTTTCCACATCCTCCCGAGGCGGCCTAATGAAAAACTGTTTTTT. This gives the protein CASSFHILPRRPNEKLFF. Variable domain in full (rest from reference TRBV25-1 and TRBJ1-4): EADIYQTPRYLVIGTGKKITLECSQTMGHDKMYWYQQDPGMELHLIHYSYGVNSTEKGDLSSESTVSRIRTEHFPLTLESARPSHTSQYLCASSFHILPRRPNEKLFFGSGTQLSVL.

The rearrangement joins TRBV28 to TRBJ1-2; D may be TRBD1 (5 bases). The CDR3 consists of 13 residues. V lost 11 bases and J lost 8, with 21 bases in between. Germline V lookup: CDR1 MDHEN, CDR2 SYDVKM. This CDR3 is CAGRSGGSRGYTF. DNA of the CDR3: TGTGCCGGACGATCGGGGGGATCTAGGGGCTACACCTTC.

The V call is TRBV25-1, the J call TRBJ1-5; the match to TRBD1 covers 10 bases. Unmatched junction bases numbered 4, after V lost 4 bases and J lost 4 bases. CDR1 is MGHDK, CDR2 SYGVNS, per germline. The CDR3 is 15 amino acids. This chain's CDR3 is CASSAPGQGNQPQHF. The CDR3 nucleotides read TGTGCCAGCAGTGCCCCGGGACAGGGGAATCAGCCCCAGCATTTT.

The chain uses TRBV20-1 and TRBJ2-7; 16 bases are shared with TRBD2. The germline CDR1 and CDR2 sequences are DFQATT and SNEGSKA (reference sequence). Trimming at V came to 6 bases and at J to 0 bases, leaving 2 bases not matched to a gene. CDR3 length: 15 amino acids. The CDR3 bases are TGCAGTGCGGGACTAGCGGGAGGGTACTCCTACGAGCAGTACTTC. Translating gives CSAGLAGGYSYEQYF.

This clonotype has a count of ten or more. The V and J genes are TRBV10-1 and TRBJ2-5, with TRBD2 matching 7 bases. The CDR3 covers 13 residues. Germline values: CDR1 WNHNN, CDR2 SYGVQD (reference sequence). V lost 6 bases to trimming and J lost 3 bases; unmatched junction nucleotides: 4. CDR3 loop: CASRASGEETQYF. The CDR3 DNA follows: TGCGCCAGCAGGGCTAGCGGTGAAGAGACCCAGTACTTC.